This TCR beta chain was retrieved from a study of graft-versus-host responses after intestinal transplantation. About the study: The transplants performed in recipients were multivisceral, liver-intestinal, or isolated intestinal.

Each mixed lymphocyte reaction held around 200,000 CFSE-labeled responders and around 200,000 irradiated violet-dye-labeled stimulators. Here immunoSEQ multiplex PCR was the method, and the copy in TCRdb shows in-frame clones only, minus some. The sample yields about 15,000 clones, around 30% seen once. This clone has only a few counts. Trimming stripped 0 bases from V and 0 bases from J, with 8 bases between. The CDR3 has 15 amino acids. Germline assignment: CDR1 MNHEY and CDR2 SMNVEV (reference sequence). The sequence was collected from a human patient who received an intestinal transplant. The V and J genes are TRBV27 and TRBJ1-1, with unresolved D. This material consisted of alloreactive CD8+ T cells from a mixed lymphocyte reaction culture, taken before intestinal transplant. Subset noted: CFSE-low proliferating T cells sorted from approximately 6-day pre-transplant mixed lymphocyte reaction (GvH or HvG direction). The CDR3 region has the DNA TGTGCCAGCAGTTTATCGTCGGGGATGAACACTGAAGCTTTCTTT. Protein: CASSLSSGMNTEAFF.